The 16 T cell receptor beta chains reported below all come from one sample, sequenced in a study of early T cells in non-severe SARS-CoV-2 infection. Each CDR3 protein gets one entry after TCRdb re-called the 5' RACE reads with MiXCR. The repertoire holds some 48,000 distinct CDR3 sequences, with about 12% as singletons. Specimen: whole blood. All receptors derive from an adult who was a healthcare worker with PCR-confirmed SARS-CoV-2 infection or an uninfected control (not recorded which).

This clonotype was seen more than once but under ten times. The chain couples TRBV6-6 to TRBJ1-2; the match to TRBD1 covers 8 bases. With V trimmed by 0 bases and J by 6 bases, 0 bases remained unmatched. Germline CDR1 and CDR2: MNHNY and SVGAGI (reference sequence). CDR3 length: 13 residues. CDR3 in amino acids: CASSYSTGDGYTF. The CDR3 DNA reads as TGTGCCAGCAGTTACTCGACAGGGGATGGCTACACCTTC.

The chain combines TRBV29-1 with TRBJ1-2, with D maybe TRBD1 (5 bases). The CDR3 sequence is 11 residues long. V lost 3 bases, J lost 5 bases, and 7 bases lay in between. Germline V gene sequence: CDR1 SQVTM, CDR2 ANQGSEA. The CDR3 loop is CSVDGGYGYTF. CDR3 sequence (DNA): TGCAGCGTTGACGGGGGGTATGGCTACACCTTC.

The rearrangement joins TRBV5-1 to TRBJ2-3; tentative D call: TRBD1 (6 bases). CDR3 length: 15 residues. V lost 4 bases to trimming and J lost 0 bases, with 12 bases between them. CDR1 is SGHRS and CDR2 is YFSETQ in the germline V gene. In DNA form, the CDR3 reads TGCGCCAGCAGCCAAGGACAGAGGAGCACAGATACGCAGTATTTT. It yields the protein CASSQGQRSTDTQYF.

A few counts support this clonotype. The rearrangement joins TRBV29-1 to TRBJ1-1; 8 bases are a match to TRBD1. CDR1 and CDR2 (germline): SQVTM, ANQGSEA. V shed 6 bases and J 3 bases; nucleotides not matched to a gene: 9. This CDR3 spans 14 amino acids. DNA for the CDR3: TGCAGCGTCCGGACAGGGACGAGTCACACTGAAGCTTTCTTT. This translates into CSVRTGTSHTEAFF. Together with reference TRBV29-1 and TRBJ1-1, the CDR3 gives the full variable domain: SAVISQKPSRDICQRGTSLTIQCQVDSQVTMMFWYRQQPGQSLTLIATANQGSEATYESGFVIDKFPISRPNLTFSTLTVSNMSPEDSSIYLCSVRTGTSHTEAFFGQGTRLTVV.

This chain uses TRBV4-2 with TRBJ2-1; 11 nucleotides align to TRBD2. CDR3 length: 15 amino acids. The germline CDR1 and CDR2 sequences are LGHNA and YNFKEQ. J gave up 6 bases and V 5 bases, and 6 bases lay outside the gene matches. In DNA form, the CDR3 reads TGTGCCAGCAGCGTCTATAGCGGGGGGGCCAATGAGCAGTTCTTC. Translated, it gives CASSVYSGGANEQFF.

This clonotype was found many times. In DNA, the CDR3 is TGCGCCAGCAGCTTGGAACTTGGGTCGGTTACCGGGGAGCTGTTTTTT. Translation: CASSLELGSVTGELFF. The chain is built from TRBV5-1 and TRBJ2-2; no firm D call. CDR3 size: 16 residues. V lost 0 bases and J 5 bases, leaving 14 bases between the germline ends. In germline, CDR1 is SGHRS, CDR2 YFSETQ.

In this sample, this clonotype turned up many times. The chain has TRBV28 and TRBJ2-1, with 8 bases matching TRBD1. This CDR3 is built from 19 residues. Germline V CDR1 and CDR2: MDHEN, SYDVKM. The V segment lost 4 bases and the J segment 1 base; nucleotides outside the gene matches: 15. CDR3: CASSSPHITGGESYNEQFF. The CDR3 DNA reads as TGTGCCAGCAGTTCCCCTCATATAACAGGGGGTGAATCCTACAATGAGCAGTTCTTC. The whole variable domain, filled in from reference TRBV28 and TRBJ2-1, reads DVKVTQSSRYLVKRTGEKVFLECVQDMDHENMFWYRQDPGLGLRLIYFSYDVKMKEKGDIPEGYSVSREKKERFSLILESASTNQTSMYLCASSSPHITGGESYNEQFFGPGTRLTVL.

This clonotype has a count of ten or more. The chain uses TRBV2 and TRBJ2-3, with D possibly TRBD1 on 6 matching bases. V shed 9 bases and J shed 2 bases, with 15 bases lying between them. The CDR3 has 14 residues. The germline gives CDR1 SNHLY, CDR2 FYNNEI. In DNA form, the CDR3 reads TGTGCCAGGAACACAGGGAGCTCCACAGATACGCAGTATTTT. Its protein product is CARNTGSSTDTQYF.

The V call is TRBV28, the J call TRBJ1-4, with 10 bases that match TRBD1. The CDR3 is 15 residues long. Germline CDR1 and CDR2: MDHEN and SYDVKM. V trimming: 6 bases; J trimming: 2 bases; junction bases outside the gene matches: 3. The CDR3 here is CASRTGQGTNEKLFF. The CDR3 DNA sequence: TGTGCCAGCAGGACGGGACAGGGGACTAATGAAAAACTGTTTTTT.

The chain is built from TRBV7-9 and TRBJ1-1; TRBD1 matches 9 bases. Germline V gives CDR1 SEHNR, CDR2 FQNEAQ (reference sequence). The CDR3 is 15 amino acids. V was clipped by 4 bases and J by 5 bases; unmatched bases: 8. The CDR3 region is CASSWGQGSGTEAFF. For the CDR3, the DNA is TGTGCCAGCAGCTGGGGACAGGGCTCGGGGACTGAAGCTTTCTTT.

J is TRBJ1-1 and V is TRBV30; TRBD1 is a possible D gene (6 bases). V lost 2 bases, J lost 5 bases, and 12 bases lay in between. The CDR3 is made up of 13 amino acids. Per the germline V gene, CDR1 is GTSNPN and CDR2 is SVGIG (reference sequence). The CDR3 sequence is CAWSPGGGTEAFF. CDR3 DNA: TGTGCCTGGAGTCCCGGGGGCGGAACTGAAGCTTTCTTT.

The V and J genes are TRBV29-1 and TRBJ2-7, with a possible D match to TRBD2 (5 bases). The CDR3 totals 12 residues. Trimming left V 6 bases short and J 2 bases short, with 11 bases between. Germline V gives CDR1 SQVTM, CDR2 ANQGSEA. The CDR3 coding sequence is TGCAGCGTGGAGGTTCCCACCTACGAGCAGTACTTC. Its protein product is CSVEVPTYEQYF.

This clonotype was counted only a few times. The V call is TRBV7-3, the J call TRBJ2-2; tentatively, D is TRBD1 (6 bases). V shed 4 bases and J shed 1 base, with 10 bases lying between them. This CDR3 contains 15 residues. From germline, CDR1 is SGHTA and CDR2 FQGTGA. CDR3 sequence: CASSSRGLNTGELFF. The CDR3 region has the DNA TGTGCCAGCAGCTCCAGGGGCTTGAACACCGGGGAGCTGTTTTTT. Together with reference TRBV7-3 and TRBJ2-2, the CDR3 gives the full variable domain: GAGVSQTPSNKVTEKGKYVELRCDPISGHTALYWYRQSLGQGPEFLIYFQGTGAADDSGLPNDRFFAVRPEGSVSTLKIQRTERGDSAVYLCASSSRGLNTGELFFGEGSRLTVL.

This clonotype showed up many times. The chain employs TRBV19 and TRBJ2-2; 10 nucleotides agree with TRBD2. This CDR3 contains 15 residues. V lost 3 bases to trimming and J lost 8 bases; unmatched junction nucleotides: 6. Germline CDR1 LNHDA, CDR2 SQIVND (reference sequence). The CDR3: CASSILLTSGGELFF. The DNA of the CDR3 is TGTGCCAGTAGTATTCTCCTGACTAGCGGGGGGGAGCTGTTTTTT.

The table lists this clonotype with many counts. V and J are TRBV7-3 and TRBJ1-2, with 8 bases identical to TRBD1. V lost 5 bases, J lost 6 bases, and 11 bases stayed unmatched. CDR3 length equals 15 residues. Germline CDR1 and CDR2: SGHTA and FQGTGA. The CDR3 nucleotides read TGTGCCAGCAGCCCTCAGGGGGCTCTTTCTAATGGCTACACCTTC. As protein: CASSPQGALSNGYTF.

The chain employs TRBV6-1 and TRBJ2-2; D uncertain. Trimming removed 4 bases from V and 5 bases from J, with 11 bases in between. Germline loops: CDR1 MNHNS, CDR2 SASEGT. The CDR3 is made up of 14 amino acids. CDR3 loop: CASSVQPGTGELFF. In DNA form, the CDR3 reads TGTGCCAGCAGTGTGCAGCCCGGGACCGGGGAGCTGTTTTTT.